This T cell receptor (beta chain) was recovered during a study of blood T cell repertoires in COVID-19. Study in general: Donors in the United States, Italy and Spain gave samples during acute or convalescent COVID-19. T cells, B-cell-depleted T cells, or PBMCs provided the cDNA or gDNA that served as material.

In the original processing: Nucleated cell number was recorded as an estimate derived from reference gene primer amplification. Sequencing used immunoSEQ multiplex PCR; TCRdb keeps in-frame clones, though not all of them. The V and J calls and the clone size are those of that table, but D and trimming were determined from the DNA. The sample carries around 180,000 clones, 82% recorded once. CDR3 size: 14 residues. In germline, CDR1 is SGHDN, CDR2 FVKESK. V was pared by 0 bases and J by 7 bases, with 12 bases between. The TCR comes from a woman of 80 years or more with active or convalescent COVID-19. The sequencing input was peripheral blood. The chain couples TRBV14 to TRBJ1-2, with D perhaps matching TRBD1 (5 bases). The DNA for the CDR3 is TGTGCCAGCAGCCAAGAAATTCGGGGGTCTGGCTACACCTTC. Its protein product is CASSQEIRGSGYTF.